This T cell receptor (beta chain) originates from a study of blood T cells in healthy people across ages. Isolation per sample recovered at least 7 million PBMCs. This clonotype turned up a few times. V was cut by 3 bases and J by 2 bases, with 15 bases left in between. The CDR3 is made up of 16 amino acids. Germline CDR1 and CDR2: SGHRS and YFSETQ. Using a J-beta primer mix together with a sample-barcoded 5' primer, a second PCR was run for roughly 7 to 12 cycles. MiXCR, applied by TCRdb to the 5' RACE reads, yields one record per CDR3 protein. The table lists about 580,000 distinct CDR3 sequences, 40% to 55% of them singletons.

The genes are TRBV5-1 and TRBJ2-1; D could derive from TRBD1 or TRBD2 (5 bases each). The sequenced material came from blood. This TCR derives from a man of 80 years or more in good health. CDR3 in amino acids: CASSWYRGPAYNEQFF. The DNA of the CDR3 is TGCGCCAGCAGCTGGTACCGGGGACCAGCCTACAATGAGCAGTTCTTC.